The clone carrying this T cell receptor (beta chain) was counted a single time. This entry is derived from a study of blood T cell repertoires in COVID-19. Measured with immunoSEQ multiplex PCR; TCRdb has only the in-frame clones, and not every one. There are 200,000 to 300,000 clones in the sample; about 81% occur only once, and approximately 13% lies in the top ten. In germline, CDR1 is LNHDA, CDR2 SQIVND (reference sequence). The ends lost 7 bases at V and 7 bases at J; junction bases unmatched: 9. This CDR3 has 15 amino acids. The sequenced sample was peripheral blood. The receptor was isolated from a woman aged 55-75 years with active or convalescent COVID-19. The chain is built from TRBV19 and TRBJ1-5, with TRBD1 matching 11 bases. DNA for the CDR3: TGTGCCAGTACCCCGGACAGGGGGCTCTGGCAGCCCCAGCATTTT. Translating it yields CASTPDRGLWQPQHF.